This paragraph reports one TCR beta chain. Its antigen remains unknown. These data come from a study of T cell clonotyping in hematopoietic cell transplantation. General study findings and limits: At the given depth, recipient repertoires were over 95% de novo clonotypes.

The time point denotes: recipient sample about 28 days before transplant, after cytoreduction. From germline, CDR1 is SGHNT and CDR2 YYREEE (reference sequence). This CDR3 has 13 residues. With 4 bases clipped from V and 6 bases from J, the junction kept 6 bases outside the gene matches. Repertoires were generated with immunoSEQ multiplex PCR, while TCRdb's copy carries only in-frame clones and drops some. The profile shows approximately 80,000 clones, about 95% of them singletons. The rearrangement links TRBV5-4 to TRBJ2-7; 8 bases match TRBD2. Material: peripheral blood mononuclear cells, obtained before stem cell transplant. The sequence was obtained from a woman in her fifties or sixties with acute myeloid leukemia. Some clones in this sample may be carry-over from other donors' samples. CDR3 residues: CASSSRLAREQYF. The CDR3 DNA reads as TGTGCCAGCAGCAGCAGACTAGCGCGCGAGCAGTACTTC. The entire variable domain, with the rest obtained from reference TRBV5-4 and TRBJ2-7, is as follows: ETGVTQSPTHLIKTRGQQVTLRCSSQSGHNTVSWYQQALGQGPQFIFQYYREEENGRGNFPPRFSGLQFPNYSSELNVNALELDDSALYLCASSSRLAREQYFGPGTRLTVT.